This T cell receptor beta chain came from a study of OX40 agonist ivuxolimab in advanced cancers. Turning to the study itself: A history of anti-PD-1, anti-PD-L1 or anti-CTLA-4 therapy was acceptable, and 40% had some.

Per germline, CDR1 KGHSH and CDR2 LQKENI. The CDR3 has 13 amino acids. Deletions cut 0 bases from V and 7 bases from J, with 10 bases between. Only in-frame clones appear in the TCRdb table, and some are missing; sequencing was by immunoSEQ multiplex PCR. Among 90,000 to 100,000 clones listed, about 85% were seen once. The TCR comes from an adult with an advanced solid tumor such as melanoma, head and neck, liver or kidney cancer. This chain connects TRBV18 to TRBJ2-7, with D perhaps matching TRBD1 or TRBD2 (5 bases each). This sample comprised CD4+ or CD8+ T cells sorted from blood, obtained in a trial of the OX40 agonist ivuxolimab. DNA of the CDR3: TGTGCCAGCTCACCACCTAGTTGGGGGGAGCAGTACTTC. This codes for CASSPPSWGEQYF.